The sequence of this TCR beta chain was determined in a study of blood T cell repertoires in COVID-19. V lost 4 bases to trimming and J lost 7 bases, with 11 bases between them. The CDR3 totals 13 residues. The repertoire was sequenced with immunoSEQ multiplex PCR; TCRdb's copy has only in-frame clones and lacks some. The sample has around 300,000 clones; about nine tenths are singletons. The sequence derives from a man between 50 and 59 years old with acute or convalescent COVID-19. Sample: peripheral blood. The V and J genes are TRBV5-3 and TRBJ1-4; perhaps TRBD1 as D (6 bases). TRBV5-3 is placed among ORFs of uncertain function. Written as DNA, the CDR3 is TGTGCCAGAAGCCTCGTGGGGGCTGAAAAACTGTTTTTT. This gives the protein CARSLVGAEKLFF.